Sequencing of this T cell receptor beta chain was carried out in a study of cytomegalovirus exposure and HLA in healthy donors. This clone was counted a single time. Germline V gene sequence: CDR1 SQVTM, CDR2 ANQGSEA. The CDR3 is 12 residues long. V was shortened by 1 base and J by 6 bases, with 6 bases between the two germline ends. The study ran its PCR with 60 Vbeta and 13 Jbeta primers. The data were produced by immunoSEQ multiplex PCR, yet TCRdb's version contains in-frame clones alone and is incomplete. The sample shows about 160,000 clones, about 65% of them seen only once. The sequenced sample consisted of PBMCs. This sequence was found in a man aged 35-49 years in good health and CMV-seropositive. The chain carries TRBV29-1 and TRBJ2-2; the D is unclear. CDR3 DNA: TGCAGCGTTGAAGCCTCCTCCGGGGAGCTGTTTTTT. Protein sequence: CSVEASSGELFF.